The T cell receptor (beta chain) under discussion was sequenced for a study of T cell changes during pregnancy in multiple sclerosis. Repertoires were generated with immunoSEQ multiplex PCR, while TCRdb's copy carries only in-frame clones and drops some. The sample includes roughly 40,000 clones, about 91% of them seen just once. Germline values: CDR1 GTSNPN, CDR2 SVGIG (reference sequence). The length of the CDR3 is 15 residues. V lost 2 bases to trimming and J lost 6 bases, with 17 bases between them. The sequencing here drew on CD4+ T cells from peripheral blood mononuclear cells, taken after pregnancy. The sequence was collected from a female donor in good health, enrolled as a control in a pregnancy study. The chain recombines TRBV30 with TRBJ1-5; D not resolved. CDR3 sequence (DNA): TGTGCCTGGAGTCCTAGTCCTAATAGGCCTCAGCCCCAGCATTTT. Protein: CAWSPSPNRPQPQHF.